These T cell receptor beta chains were read from a single sample in a study of T cells in Graves' hyperthyroidism and ophthalmopathy. TCRdb re-analysed the multiplex PCR reads in MiXCR, keeping a single row per CDR3 protein. The data contain hundreds of thousands of distinct CDR3 sequences, approximately 19% of them singletons. The sequenced sample consisted of blood. These receptors came from a woman between 18 and 29 years old with Graves' hyperthyroidism. Each CDR3 is given with its conserved first and last residue. Each record gives: D gene, J gene, clone size, V gene, CDR3 DNA, CDR3 protein. D genes are given only for firm matches. The size entry is marked missing in some rows and otherwise reads once, few, many or a size class.

>NA|TRBJ1-2|NA|TRBV4-2
TGTGCCAGCAGCCCCCCCCCCTCGCAGGACTATGGCTACACCTTC
CASSPPPSQDYGYTF
>NA|TRBJ1-1|few|TRBV5-4
TGTGCCAGCAGCGCACTAGGTTTGAACACTGAAGCTTTCTTT
CASSALGLNTEAFF
>TRBD2|TRBJ2-5|many|TRBV4-1
TGCGCCAGCAGCCAACTAGCGGGGGTGGAGACCCAGTACTTC
CASSQLAGVETQYF
>TRBD1|TRBJ1-2|many|TRBV11-3
TGTGCCAGCAGCTCGGCCTCGGACAGGCCCCACTATGGCTACACCTTC
CASSSASDRPHYGYTF
>NA|TRBJ2-2|NA|TRBV28
TGTGCCAGCAGTCACCTCTATCGACCGGCTACAGGGGAGCTGTTTTTT
CASSHLYRPATGELFF
>NA|TRBJ1-1|many|TRBV5-1
TGCGCCAGCAGCTTGCCGGACCGCCGAGTTGAAGCTTTCTTT
CASSLPDRRVEAFF
>TRBD1|TRBJ2-2|NA|TRBV19
TGTGCCAGTATGGACAGGGGTTGTACCGGGGAGCTGTTTTTT
CASMDRGCTGELFF
>NA|TRBJ1-4|NA|TRBV6-1
TGTGCCAGCAGTGAATTGGCAACTAATGAAAAACTGTTTTTT
CASSELATNEKLFF
>NA|TRBJ1-1|few|TRBV19
TGTGCCAGTAGTATAGTAAGTTTCGGGAACACTGAAGCTTTCTTT
CASSIVSFGNTEAFF
>NA|TRBJ2-5|many|TRBV20-1
TGCAGTGCTAGAGAGTTGGAGAGAACCCAGTACTTC
CSARELERTQYF
>NA|TRBJ1-1|many|TRBV4-1
TGCGCCAGCTCAGCGGTCATGAACACTGAAGCTTTCTTT
CASSAVMNTEAFF
>NA|TRBJ1-1|many|TRBV9
TGTGCCAGCAGCCCAGGTCCGGGAGCTTTCTTT
CASSPGPGAFF
>TRBD1|TRBJ2-7|many|TRBV5-1
TGCGCCAGCAGCTTGAGACAGGGGTACGAGCAGTACTTC
CASSLRQGYEQYF
>NA|TRBJ2-4|many|TRBV6-2/TRBV6-3
TGTGCCAGCAGGCCCTCGGGACTGAAAAACATTCAGTACTTC
CASRPSGLKNIQYF
>NA|TRBJ1-2|NA|TRBV6-2/TRBV6-3
TGTGCCAGCAGTTACGGAGCAGAGTATGGCTACACCTTC
CASSYGAEYGYTF
>NA|TRBJ1-5|once|TRBV4-3
TGCGCCAGCAGCCAAGATAGTATTTCGGCGCAGCCCCAGCATTTT
CASSQDSISAQPQHF
>NA|TRBJ1-2|many|TRBV5-1
TGCGCCAGCAGCAAATCCGCAGGGAGGGGGGGAAATGGCTACACCTTC
CASSKSAGRGGNGYTF
>TRBD1|TRBJ2-4|NA|TRBV4-1
TGCGCCAGCAGCCGAGGACAGGCCGCTAGTCTGGCCAAAAACATTCAGTACTTC
CASSRGQAASLAKNIQYF
>TRBD1|TRBJ2-7|many|TRBV20-1
TGCAGTGGCGCCCCGCGGACAGGGTTTTACGAGCAGTACTTC
CSGAPRTGFYEQYF
>TRBD1|TRBJ1-5|many|TRBV2
TGTGCCAGCCACGGACAGGGAGGCAATCAGCCCCAGCATTTT
CASHGQGGNQPQHF
>TRBD1|TRBJ2-7|NA|TRBV6-1
TGTGCCAGCAGTGAAATTGGGACAGGGTACTACGAGCAGTACTTC
CASSEIGTGYYEQYF
>NA|TRBJ1-6|few|TRBV6-1
TGTGCCAGCAGTGGTCCGGGACCACGGGACTATAATTCACCCCTCCACTTT
CASSGPGPRDYNSPLHF
>NA|TRBJ1-5|NA|TRBV30
TGTGCCTGGAGCGTCATAAGGGGGTGCAATCAGCCCCAGCATTTT
CAWSVIRGCNQPQHF
>TRBD1|TRBJ1-5|many|TRBV20-1
TGCAGTGCTAGAAATATAAACAGGGGGCGAGGGGATCAGCCCCAGCATTTT
CSARNINRGRGDQPQHF
>NA|TRBJ2-7|many|TRBV15
TGTGCCACCAGCAGATTCGACAGGCCCTACGAGCAGTACTTC
CATSRFDRPYEQYF
>NA|TRBJ2-6|many|TRBV20-1
TGCAGTGCTAGTTCCGGCGGATCTGGGGCCAACGTCCTGACTTTC
CSASSGGSGANVLTF
>NA|TRBJ2-5|many|TRBV5-1
TGCGCCAGCAGCTCCCAGGGGCGCGAGGAGACCCAGTACTTC
CASSSQGREETQYF
>NA|TRBJ2-7|many|TRBV12-3/TRBV12-4
TGTGCCAGCAGTACTCCCTCATCCTACGAGCAGTACTTC
CASSTPSSYEQYF
>NA|TRBJ1-2|many|TRBV28
TGTGCCAGCACGACCCGCCGGGACGGCTACACCTTC
CASTTRRDGYTF
>NA|TRBJ2-5|many|TRBV6-1
TGTGCCAGCAGAGCGACTAGAGGGGCGGCAGAGACCCAGTACTTC
CASRATRGAAETQYF
>NA|TRBJ2-2|many|TRBV20-1
TGCAGTGGACTTTCCGGGGACGGGGAGCTGTTTTTT
CSGLSGDGELFF
>NA|TRBJ2-2|many|TRBV7-8
TGTGCCAGCAGCTTAGGTTGGGGCACCGGGGAGCTGTTTTTT
CASSLGWGTGELFF
>NA|TRBJ1-1|many|TRBV7-8
TGTGCCAGCAGTCGCACACCTACTTACACTGAAGCTTTCTTT
CASSRTPTYTEAFF
>NA|TRBJ1-4|few|TRBV12-3/TRBV12-4
TGTGCCAGCAGCGGGGATAGGGGACCAAATGAAAAACTGTTTTTT
CASSGDRGPNEKLFF
>NA|TRBJ1-1|many|TRBV15
TGTGCCACCAGCAGAGATATAGCGGGCCCTGAAGCTTTCTTT
CATSRDIAGPEAFF
>TRBD1|TRBJ2-5|NA|TRBV24-1
TGTGCCACCAGTGATTCTACAGGGGGCGGGACCCAGTACTTC
CATSDSTGGGTQYF
>NA|TRBJ1-2|many|TRBV10-3
TGTGCCATCAGGCCCCCTGGGATGTTCTATGGCTACACCTTC
CAIRPPGMFYGYTF
>NA|TRBJ1-2|many|TRBV6-1
TGTGCCAGCAGTGAATGGGTCGACAGGCACCTATCTGGCTACACCTTC
CASSEWVDRHLSGYTF
>NA|TRBJ1-1|once|TRBV30
TGTGCCTGGAGGGGTTCGACTGATAGGAAAGAAGCTTTCTTT
CAWRGSTDRKEAFF
>NA|TRBJ1-2|few|TRBV7-2
TGTGCCAGCAGCTTATTATCAGACCGTCACGATGGCTACACCTTC
CASSLLSDRHDGYTF